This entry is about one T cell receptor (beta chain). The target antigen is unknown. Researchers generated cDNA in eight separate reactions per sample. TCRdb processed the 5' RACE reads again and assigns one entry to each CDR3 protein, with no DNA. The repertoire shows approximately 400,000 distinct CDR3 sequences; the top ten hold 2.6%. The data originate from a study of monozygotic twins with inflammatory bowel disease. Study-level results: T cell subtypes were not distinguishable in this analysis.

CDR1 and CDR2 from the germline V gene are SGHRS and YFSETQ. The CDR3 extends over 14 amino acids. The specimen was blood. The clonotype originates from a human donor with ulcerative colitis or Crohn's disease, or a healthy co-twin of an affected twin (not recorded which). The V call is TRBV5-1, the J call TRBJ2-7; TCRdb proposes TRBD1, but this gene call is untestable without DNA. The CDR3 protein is CASSFTGGTYEQYF.